This T cell receptor beta chain is from a study of early T cells in non-severe SARS-CoV-2 infection. Study background: The authors sequenced bulk RNA from unsorted whole blood, leaving chains unpaired.

This clonotype showed up just a few times. Antigen specificity is unknown. Attached unique molecular identifiers marked individual cDNA molecules. MiXCR, applied by TCRdb to the 5' RACE reads, yields one record per CDR3 protein. The sample has more than 65,000 distinct CDR3 sequences, roughly an eighth seen once. Study-wide results and limits: Comparison of clonotypes with VDJdb favored anti-spike CD8 responses while missing private and CD4 specificities.

V lost 0 bases and J 4 bases, leaving 13 bases between the germline ends. This CDR3 has 15 amino acids. Germline assignment: CDR1 SGHRS and CDR2 YFSETQ. This chain connects TRBV5-1 to TRBJ1-1, with D uncertain. Sequencing used whole blood. The source of this sequence is an adult who was a healthcare worker with PCR-confirmed SARS-CoV-2 infection or an uninfected control (not recorded which). CDR3 bases: TGCGCCAGCAGCTTGGCGGTCAGCGGCGGCACTGAAGCTTTCTTT. Encoded protein: CASSLAVSGGTEAFF.